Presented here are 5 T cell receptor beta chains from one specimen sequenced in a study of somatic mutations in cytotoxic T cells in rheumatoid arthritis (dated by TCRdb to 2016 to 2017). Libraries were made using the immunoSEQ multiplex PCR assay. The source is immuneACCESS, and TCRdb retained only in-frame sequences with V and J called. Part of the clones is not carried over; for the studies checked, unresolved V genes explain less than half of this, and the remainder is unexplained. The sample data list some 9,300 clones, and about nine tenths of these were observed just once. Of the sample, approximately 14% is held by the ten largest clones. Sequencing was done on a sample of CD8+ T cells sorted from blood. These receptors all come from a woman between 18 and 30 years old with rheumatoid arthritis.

Here the CDR3 reads CASSQVKQNYEQYF. The CDR3 coding sequence is TGCGCCAGCAGCCAAGTGAAACAGAACTACGAGCAGTACTTC. V usage is TRBV4-1 and J usage is TRBJ2-7, with D uncertain. Germline CDR1 is MGHRA and CDR2 is YSYEKL. The V end was cut by 1 base, the J end by 3 bases, with 10 bases between. This CDR3 spans 14 amino acids.

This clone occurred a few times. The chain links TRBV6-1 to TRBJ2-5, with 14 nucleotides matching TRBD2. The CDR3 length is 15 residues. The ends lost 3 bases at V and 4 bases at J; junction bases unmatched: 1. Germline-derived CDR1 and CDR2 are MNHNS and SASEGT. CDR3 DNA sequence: TGTGCCAGCAGTGAGACTAGCGGGGGGGCAGAGACCCAGTACTTC. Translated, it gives CASSETSGGAETQYF.

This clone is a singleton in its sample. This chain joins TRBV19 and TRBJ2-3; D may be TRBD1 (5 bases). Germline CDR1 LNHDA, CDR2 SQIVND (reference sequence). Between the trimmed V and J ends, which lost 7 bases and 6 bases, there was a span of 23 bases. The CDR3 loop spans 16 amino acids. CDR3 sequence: CASTVGRRTTKDTQYF. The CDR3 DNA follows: TGTGCCAGTACTGTTGGGCGAAGGACAACCAAGGATACGCAGTATTTT.

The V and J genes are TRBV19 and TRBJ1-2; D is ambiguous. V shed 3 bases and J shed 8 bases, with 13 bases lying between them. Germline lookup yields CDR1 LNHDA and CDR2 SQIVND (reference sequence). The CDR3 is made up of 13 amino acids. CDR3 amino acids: CASSIGGLRGYTF. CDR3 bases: TGTGCCAGTAGTATTGGCGGGCTCCGGGGCTACACCTTC.

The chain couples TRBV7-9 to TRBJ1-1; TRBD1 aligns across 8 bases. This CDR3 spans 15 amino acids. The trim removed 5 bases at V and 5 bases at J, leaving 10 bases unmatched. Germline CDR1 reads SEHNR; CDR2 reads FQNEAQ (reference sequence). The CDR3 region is CASSPRGQGGTEAFF. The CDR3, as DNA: TGTGCCAGCAGCCCGAGAGGACAGGGCGGAACTGAAGCTTTCTTT.